One and the same sample provided the 25 T cell receptor beta chains below, sequenced in a study of blood T cell repertoires in COVID-19. Sequenced by immunoSEQ multiplex PCR; TCRdb stores in-frame clones only, minus some. The table has 300,000 to 350,000 clones, 88% seen once; the top ten hold around 6.6%. Material: peripheral blood. Receptors originate from a woman between 70 and 85 years old with COVID-19, enrolled during active disease.

CDR3 protein: CASSLPSGSSYNEQFF. The CDR3 nucleotides read TGTGCCAGCAGCTTGCCTAGCGGGAGCTCCTACAATGAGCAGTTCTTC. The chain is built from TRBV13 and TRBJ2-1, with 10 positions matching TRBD2. The CDR3 totals 16 residues. After removal of 3 bases from V and 0 bases from J, the junction contained 2 bases not matched to a gene. The germline V gene encodes CDR1 PRHDT and CDR2 FYEKMQ (reference sequence).

The chain recombines TRBV7-2 with TRBJ1-2; no clear D gene. The CDR3 runs to 13 residues. Germline CDR1 and CDR2: SGHTA and FQGNSA. Trimming stripped 3 bases from V and 0 bases from J, with 5 bases between. CDR3 DNA sequence: TGTGCCAGCAGCTTTAGATCTAACTATGGCTACACCTTC. It encodes CASSFRSNYGYTF.

The V gene is TRBV24-1, the J gene TRBJ2-7, with D tentatively TRBD1 (5 bases). V lost 8 bases, J lost 0 bases, and 7 bases lay in between. Looked up from germline, CDR1 is KGHDR and CDR2 is SFDVKD. The CDR3 consists of 12 residues. The CDR3 sequence is CATNDSSYEQYF. The CDR3 nucleotides read TGTGCCACCAATGACAGCTCCTACGAGCAGTACTTC.

The chain recombines TRBV18 with TRBJ1-5; possibly TRBD1 for D (5 bases). This CDR3 has 16 amino acids. V dropped 3 bases and J dropped 2 bases, with 14 bases sitting between them. From germline, CDR1 is KGHSH and CDR2 LQKENI. CDR3 bases: TGTGCCAGCTCACCTGGTGGTGGGACTGGCAATCAGCCCCAGCATTTT. Translation: CASSPGGGTGNQPQHF. The variable domain in full, with the rest retrieved from reference TRBV18 and TRBJ1-5, is NAGVMQNPRHLVRRRGQEARLRCSPMKGHSHVYWYRQLPEEGLKFMVYLQKENIIDESGMPKERFSAEFPKEGPSILRIQQVVRGDSAAYFCASSPGGGTGNQPQHFGDGTRLSIL.

The chain employs TRBV29-1 and TRBJ2-3; 10 bases fit TRBD1. V trimming: 5 bases; J trimming: 4 bases; junction bases outside the gene matches: 12. Germline V lookup: CDR1 SQVTM, CDR2 ANQGSEA. This CDR3 has 16 amino acids. In DNA, the CDR3 is TGCAGCGTTCTTCCCCGGGACAGGGGATGGCCAGATACGCAGTATTTT. This encodes CSVLPRDRGWPDTQYF.

The V and J genes are TRBV3-1 (or the pseudogene TRBV3-2) and TRBJ1-3; tentatively, D is TRBD1 (5 bases). CDR1 and CDR2 (germline): LGHDT, YNNKEL (reference sequence). Trimming cost V 5 bases and J 0 bases, with 14 bases left between them. The CDR3 runs 16 residues. CDR3 loop: CASSAGHPLSGNTIYF. The CDR3 coding sequence is TGTGCCAGCAGCGCCGGACATCCGCTCTCTGGAAACACCATATATTTT.

The chain is built from TRBV29-1 and TRBJ1-2; 8 bases match TRBD1. This CDR3 spans 14 amino acids. The germline gives CDR1 SQVTM, CDR2 ANQGSEA. V shed 6 bases and J 1 base; nucleotides not matched to a gene: 7. The DNA of the CDR3 is TGCAGCGTAGATGGGACAGGAGTTAACTATGGCTACACCTTC. Translated, it gives CSVDGTGVNYGYTF.

This chain links TRBV5-8 with TRBJ1-2; D is ambiguous. The V gene's germline CDR1 is SGHTS and CDR2 YDEGEE. The CDR3 has 13 residues. Between the trimmed V and J ends, which lost 6 bases and 8 bases, there was a span of 17 bases. The CDR3 spells CASTSSGGGGYTF. CDR3 DNA: TGTGCCAGCACTTCCTCAGGTGGCGGGGGCTACACCTTC.

The CDR3 DNA reads TGCAGCGTTGAGACAGGGGAAGAAAAACTGTTTTTT. Its translation is CSVETGEEKLFF. The chain uses TRBV29-1 and TRBJ1-4; 8 bases match TRBD1. The germline V gene has CDR1 SQVTM and CDR2 ANQGSEA. There are 12 residues in the CDR3. The junction had 2 bases not matched to a gene; V was cut back by 3 bases and J by 8 bases.

This chain joins TRBV19 and TRBJ2-7; D gene ambiguous. CDR3 size: 13 residues. Trimming cost V 8 bases and J 0 bases, with 11 bases left between them. Germline lookup yields CDR1 LNHDA and CDR2 SQIVND (reference sequence). Written as DNA, the CDR3 is TGTGCCAGTGCGCTAACCCTCTCCTACGAGCAGTACTTC. Protein: CASALTLSYEQYF.

This rearrangement joins TRBV10-1 to TRBJ2-7, with TRBD1 as a possible D gene (6 bases). Per germline, CDR1 WNHNN and CDR2 SYGVQD (reference sequence). The CDR3 sequence is 13 residues long. V was cut by 3 bases and J by 3 bases, with 9 bases left in between. CDR3 sequence: CASSDSTGYEQYF. The CDR3 bases are TGCGCCAGCAGTGACTCGACAGGCTACGAGCAGTACTTC.

J is TRBJ1-2 and V is TRBV3-1 (or the pseudogene TRBV3-2); D uncertain. This CDR3 is built from 15 residues. Trimming removed 5 bases from V and 0 bases from J, with 13 bases in between. Germline CDR1 is LGHDT and CDR2 is YNNKEL (reference sequence). CDR3 residues: CASSAATSPNYGYTF. CDR3 nucleotides: TGTGCCAGCAGCGCCGCGACAAGTCCTAACTATGGCTACACCTTC.

The chain carries TRBV19 and TRBJ2-5; 14 bases align to TRBD2. The trim removed 3 bases at V and 7 bases at J, leaving 13 bases unmatched. The CDR3 sequence is 18 residues long. Germline V gene sequence: CDR1 LNHDA, CDR2 SQIVND (reference sequence). CDR3 DNA: TGTGCCAGTAGTATCGCTCCTTCGACTAGCGGGGGGGCTGGGACCCAGTACTTC. This translates into CASSIAPSTSGGAGTQYF.

Only a few counts were recorded for this clone. The gene calls are TRBV2 and TRBJ2-2; possible D gene TRBD1, 6 bases. Germline values: CDR1 SNHLY, CDR2 FYNNEI. Trimming cost V 4 bases and J 0 bases, with 6 bases left between them. CDR3 size: 14 residues. The CDR3 coding sequence is TGTGCCAGCAGTGGACAGGCGAACACCGGGGAGCTGTTTTTT. This gives the protein CASSGQANTGELFF.

CDR3 loop: CASSSTGAGNTIYF. In DNA, the CDR3 is TGTGCCAGCAGCTCGACAGGGGCCGGAAACACCATATATTTT. The chain combines TRBV7-7 with TRBJ1-3; 8 bases are a match to TRBD1. Germline lookup yields CDR1 SSHAT and CDR2 FNYEAQ (reference sequence). CDR3 length equals 14 residues. Trimming took 4 bases from V and 4 from J; bases not matched to a gene: 3.

The CDR3 DNA reads TGTGCCAGTGGGGGGTGGACACGCAATCAGCCCCAGCATTTT. It codes for CASGGWTRNQPQHF. The genes are TRBV27 and TRBJ1-5; D is possibly TRBD1 (5 bases). The CDR3 totals 14 residues. V was trimmed by 9 bases and J by 2 bases, leaving 14 bases between them. CDR1 is MNHEY, CDR2 SMNVEV, per germline (reference sequence).

This clone came up a few times. V gene TRBV6-5 combines with J gene TRBJ2-7, with 10 bases lining up with TRBD2. J gave up 4 bases and V 8 bases, and 8 bases lay outside the gene matches. CDR1 is MNHEY and CDR2 is SVGAGI in the germline V gene. This CDR3 region has 14 residues. The CDR3 protein is CASGSASGGYEQYF. The CDR3 nucleotides are TGTGCCAGCGGGAGTGCTAGCGGGGGTTACGAGCAGTACTTC.

The V and J genes are TRBV19 and TRBJ2-1; D is perhaps TRBD2 (6 bases). Trimming left V 5 bases short and J 7 bases short, with 15 bases between. The germline V gene has CDR1 LNHDA and CDR2 SQIVND (reference sequence). The CDR3 loop spans 14 amino acids. The CDR3 sequence is CASSPRLGWNEQFF. CDR3 DNA sequence: TGTGCCAGTAGTCCTCGACTAGGGTGGAATGAGCAGTTCTTC.

This rearrangement joins TRBV9 to TRBJ1-6; no firm D call. CDR1 and CDR2 (germline): SGDLS, YYNGEE. The CDR3 consists of 13 residues. V was trimmed by 3 bases and J by 2 bases, leaving 3 bases between them. CDR3 in DNA: TGTGCCAGCAGCGATACCTATAATTCACCCCTCCACTTT. This translates into CASSDTYNSPLHF. The variable domain in full, completed from reference TRBV9 and TRBJ1-6, reads DSGVTQTPKHLITATGQRVTLRCSPRSGDLSVYWYQQSLDQGLQFLIQYYNGEERAKGNILERFSAQQFPDLHSELNLSSLELGDSALYFCASSDTYNSPLHFGNGTRLTVT.

V usage is TRBV7-8 and J usage is TRBJ1-1; perhaps TRBD1 as D (6 bases). Trimming shortened V by 2 bases and J by 5 bases, and 12 bases separated the two germline ends. CDR3 length: 14 residues. Germline CDR1 and CDR2: SGHVS and FQNEAQ. For the CDR3, the DNA is TGTGCCAGCAGCTTACTACAGGGTAGGACTGAAGCTTTCTTT. Its protein product is CASSLLQGRTEAFF.

This clone was detected only a few times. The chain carries TRBV11-3 and TRBJ1-1; D is undetermined. This CDR3 is 14 amino acids long. Germline values: CDR1 SGHNT, CDR2 YENEEA. Between the trimmed V and J ends, which lost 5 bases and 3 bases, there was a span of 13 bases. The CDR3: CASSPGGSHTEAFF. The CDR3 nucleotides are TGTGCCAGCAGCCCAGGAGGTTCTCACACTGAAGCTTTCTTT.

This chain uses TRBV7-2 with TRBJ2-7; D may be TRBD2 (5 bases). Germline V CDR1 and CDR2: SGHTA, FQGNSA. V was shortened by 5 bases and J by 2 bases, with 16 bases between the two germline ends. The length of the CDR3 is 15 residues. CDR3 sequence: CASSSRWGAPYEQYF. CDR3 in DNA: TGTGCCAGCAGCAGCAGGTGGGGAGCACCCTACGAGCAGTACTTC.

V and J are TRBV11-2 and TRBJ1-3, with D possibly matching TRBD1 (5 bases). Germline V gives CDR1 SGHAT, CDR2 FQNNGV. V was trimmed by 8 bases and J by 2 bases, leaving 13 bases between them. This CDR3 spans 14 amino acids. The CDR3 sequence is CASGEGTAGNTIYF. The CDR3, as DNA: TGTGCCAGCGGGGAGGGGACGGCTGGAAACACCATATATTTT.

The chain employs TRBV27 and TRBJ2-3; 9 positions match TRBD2. Per the germline V gene, CDR1 is MNHEY and CDR2 is SMNVEV (reference sequence). The V segment lost 5 bases and the J segment 1 base; nucleotides outside the gene matches: 7. CDR3 size: 16 residues. CDR3 protein: CASSSGGRRGTDTQYF. The CDR3 DNA reads TGTGCCAGCAGTAGCGGGGGGCGCCGTGGCACAGATACGCAGTATTTT.

This clone has only one observation. The chain combines TRBV7-9 with TRBJ1-4, with D possibly matching TRBD1 (5 bases). V lost 5 bases to trimming and J lost 3 bases, with 13 bases between them. The V gene's germline CDR1 is SEHNR and CDR2 FQNEAQ (reference sequence). The CDR3 spans 15 residues. The CDR3 DNA sequence: TGTGCCAGCAGCCCTCCCATAGGGGCTAATGAAAAACTGTTTTTT. Encoded protein: CASSPPIGANEKLFF. Using reference TRBV7-9 and TRBJ1-4 for the parts outside the CDR3, the full variable domain is DTGVSQNPRHKITKRGQNVTFRCDPISEHNRLYWYRQTLGQGPEFLTYFQNEAQLEKSRLLSDRFSAERPKGSFSTLEIQRTEQGDSAMYLCASSPPIGANEKLFFGSGTQLSVL.